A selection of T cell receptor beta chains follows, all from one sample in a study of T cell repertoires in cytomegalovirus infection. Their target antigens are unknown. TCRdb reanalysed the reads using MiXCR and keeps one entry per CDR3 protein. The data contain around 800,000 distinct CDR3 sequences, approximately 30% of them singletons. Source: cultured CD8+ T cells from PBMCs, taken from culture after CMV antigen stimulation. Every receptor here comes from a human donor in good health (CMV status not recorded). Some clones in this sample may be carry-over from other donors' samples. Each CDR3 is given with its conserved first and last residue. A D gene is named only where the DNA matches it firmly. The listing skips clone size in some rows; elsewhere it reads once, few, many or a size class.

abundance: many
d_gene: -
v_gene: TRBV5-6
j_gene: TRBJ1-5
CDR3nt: TGTGCCAGCAGCTTGGTCGGGGGCTGGAATCAGCCCCAGCATTTT
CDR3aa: CASSLVGGWNQPQHF

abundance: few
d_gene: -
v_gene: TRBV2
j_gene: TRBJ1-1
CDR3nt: TGTGCCAGCAGACACAGGGAGGAGGACACTGAAGCTTTCTTT
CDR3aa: CASRHREEDTEAFF

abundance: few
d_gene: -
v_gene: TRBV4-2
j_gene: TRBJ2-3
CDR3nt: TGTGCCAGCAGCCAAGAGGACTTCCATTCCGGTACGCAGTATTTT
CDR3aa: CASSQEDFHSGTQYF

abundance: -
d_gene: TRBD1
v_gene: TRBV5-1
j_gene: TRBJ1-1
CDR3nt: TGCGCCAGCAGCTTGATACGACAGGGAAGTGGCACTGAAGCTTTCTTT
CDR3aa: CASSLIRQGSGTEAFF

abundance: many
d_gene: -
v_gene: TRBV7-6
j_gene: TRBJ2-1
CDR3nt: TGTGCCAGCAGCTCACCTGCCTACTCCTACAATGAGCAGTTCTTC
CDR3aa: CASSSPAYSYNEQFF

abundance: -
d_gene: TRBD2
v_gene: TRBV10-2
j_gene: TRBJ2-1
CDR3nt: TGCGCCAGTACTAGCGGGGGGGCTCGATATGAGCAGTTCTTC
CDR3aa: CASTSGGARYEQFF

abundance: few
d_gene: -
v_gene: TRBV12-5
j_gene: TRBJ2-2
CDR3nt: TGTGCTAGTGGTTTGGGGCCGACACATACGAACACCGGGGAGCTGTTTTTT
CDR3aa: CASGLGPTHTNTGELFF

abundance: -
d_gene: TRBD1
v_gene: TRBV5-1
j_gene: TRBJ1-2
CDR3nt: TGCGCCAGCAGCAAAGGGACAGGAGCCTATGGCTACACCTTC
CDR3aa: CASSKGTGAYGYTF

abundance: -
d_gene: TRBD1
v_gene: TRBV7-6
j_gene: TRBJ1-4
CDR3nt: TGTGCTAGCAGCGCCGGACAGGGAACTAATGAAAAACTGTTTTTT
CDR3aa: CASSAGQGTNEKLFF

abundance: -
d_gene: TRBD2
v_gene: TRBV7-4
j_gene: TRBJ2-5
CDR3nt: TGTGCCAGCAGCATAGGGTCTTCACTAGCGGGGCAAGAGACCCAGTACTTC
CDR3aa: CASSIGSSLAGQETQYF

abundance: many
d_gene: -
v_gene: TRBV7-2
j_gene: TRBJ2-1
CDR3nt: TGTGCCAGCAGCTTAGCGGGGGCTCACCCGTACAATGAGCAGTTCTTC
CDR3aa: CASSLAGAHPYNEQFF

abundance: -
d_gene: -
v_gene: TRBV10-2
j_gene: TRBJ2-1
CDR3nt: TGCGCCAGCAGTGAGCGGGGGAGCTCCTACAATGAGCAGTTCTTC
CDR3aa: CASSERGSSYNEQFF

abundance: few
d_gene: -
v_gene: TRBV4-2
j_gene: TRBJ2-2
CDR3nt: TGTGCCAGCAGCCAAGATCTGGGGGGCCGCGGGGAGCTGTTTTTT
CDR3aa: CASSQDLGGRGELFF

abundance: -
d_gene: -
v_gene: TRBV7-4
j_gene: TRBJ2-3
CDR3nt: TGTGCCAGCAGCTCCGGCAGGGACGGGCTTACGCAGTATTTT
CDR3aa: CASSSGRDGLTQYF

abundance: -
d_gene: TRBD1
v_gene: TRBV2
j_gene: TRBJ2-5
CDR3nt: TGTGCCAACAGACTCTGGACAGGACAACAAGAGACCCAGTACTTC
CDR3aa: CANRLWTGQQETQYF

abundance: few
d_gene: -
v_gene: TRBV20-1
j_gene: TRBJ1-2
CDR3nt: TGCAGTGCGCCCAGGAACTATGGCTACACCTTC
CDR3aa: CSAPRNYGYTF

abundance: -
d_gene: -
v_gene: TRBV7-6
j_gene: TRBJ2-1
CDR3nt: TGTGCCAGCAGCTCCCTGGCGGGGCCCAGGGATGAGCAGTTCTTC
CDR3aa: CASSSLAGPRDEQFF

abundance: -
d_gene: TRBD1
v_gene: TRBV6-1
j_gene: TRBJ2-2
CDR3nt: TGTGCCAGCAGCCGATTGGGACAGGGGGGCACCGGGGAGCTGTTTTTT
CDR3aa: CASSRLGQGGTGELFF

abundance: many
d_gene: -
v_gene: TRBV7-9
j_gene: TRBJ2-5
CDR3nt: TGTGCCAGCAGCTTACCGGGTTTCCAAGAGACCCAGTACTTC
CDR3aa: CASSLPGFQETQYF

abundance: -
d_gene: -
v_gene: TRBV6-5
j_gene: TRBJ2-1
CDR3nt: TGTGCCAGCAGTTACGGGCGGATCAATGAGCAGTTCTTC
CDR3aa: CASSYGRINEQFF

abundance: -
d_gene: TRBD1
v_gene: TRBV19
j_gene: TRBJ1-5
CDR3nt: TGTGCCAGTAGTATTTATCTTCAGGGGACAGGTGGGGTCCAGCCCCAGCATTTT
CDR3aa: CASSIYLQGTGGVQPQHF

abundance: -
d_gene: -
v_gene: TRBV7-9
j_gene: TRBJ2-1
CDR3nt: TGTGCCAGCGGGCGACCCGGATCAGAGCAGTTCTTC
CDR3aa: CASGRPGSEQFF

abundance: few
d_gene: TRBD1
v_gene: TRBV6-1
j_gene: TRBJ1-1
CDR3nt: TGTGCCAGCAGTGAGGGACAGGGGGGGTATAGCACTGAAGCTTTCTTT
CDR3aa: CASSEGQGGYSTEAFF

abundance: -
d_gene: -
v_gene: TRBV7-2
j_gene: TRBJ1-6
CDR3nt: TGTGCCAGCAGCTCAGGGTTCGAGGATTCACCCCTCCACTTT
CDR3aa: CASSSGFEDSPLHF

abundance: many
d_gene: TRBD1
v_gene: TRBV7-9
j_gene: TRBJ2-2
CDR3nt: TGTGCCAGCAGCTACCGACAGGGTACCGGGGAGCTGTTTTTT
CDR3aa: CASSYRQGTGELFF

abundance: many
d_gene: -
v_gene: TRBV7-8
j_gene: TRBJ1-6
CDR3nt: TGTGCCAGCAGCTTAGGGCCAGGCCAAAATTCACCCCTCCACTTT
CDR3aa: CASSLGPGQNSPLHF

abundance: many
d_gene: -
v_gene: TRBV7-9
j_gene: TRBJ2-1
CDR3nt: TGTGCCAGCAGCCGACAGGGGAGGGATGAGCAGTTCTTC
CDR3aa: CASSRQGRDEQFF

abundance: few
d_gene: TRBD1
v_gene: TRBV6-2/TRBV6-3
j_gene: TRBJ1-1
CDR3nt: TGTGCCAGCAGTTGGGACAGGCGGAACACTGAAGCTTTCTTT
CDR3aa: CASSWDRRNTEAFF

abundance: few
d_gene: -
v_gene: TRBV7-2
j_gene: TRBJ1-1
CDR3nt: TGTGCCAGCAGCCTAGGACCCTATTTGAACACTGAAGCTTTCTTT
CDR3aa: CASSLGPYLNTEAFF

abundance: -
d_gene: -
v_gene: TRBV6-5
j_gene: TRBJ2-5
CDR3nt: TGTGCCAACAGTTACCCGGAAGAGACCCAGTACTTC
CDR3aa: CANSYPEETQYF

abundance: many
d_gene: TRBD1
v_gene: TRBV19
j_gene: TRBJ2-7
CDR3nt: TGTGCCAGTAGAGAGACAGGGTACTACGAGCAGTACTTC
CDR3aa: CASRETGYYEQYF

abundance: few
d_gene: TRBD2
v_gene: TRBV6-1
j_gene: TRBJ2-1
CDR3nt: TGTGCCAGCAGTCAACTCCGGGGGGTCTCCTACAATGAGCAGTTCTTC
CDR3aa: CASSQLRGVSYNEQFF

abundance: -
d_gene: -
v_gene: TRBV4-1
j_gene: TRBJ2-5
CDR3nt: TGCGCCAGCAGCCAACTTTCGGGAGAAGAGACCCAGTACTTC
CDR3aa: CASSQLSGEETQYF

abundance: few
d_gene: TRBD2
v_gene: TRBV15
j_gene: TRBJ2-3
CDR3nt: TGTGCCACCAGCAGGGATAAGGGTCTAGCGGACACAGATACGCAGTATTTT
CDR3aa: CATSRDKGLADTDTQYF

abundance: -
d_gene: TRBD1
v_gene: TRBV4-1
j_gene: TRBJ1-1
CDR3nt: TGCGCCAGCAGCCAAGAAGGGGGCTACCCGAACACTGAAGCTTTCTTT
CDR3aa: CASSQEGGYPNTEAFF

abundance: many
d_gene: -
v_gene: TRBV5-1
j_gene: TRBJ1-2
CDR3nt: TGCGCCAGCAGCTTGGAGAGAGGGCTAAACTATGGCTACACCTTC
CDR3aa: CASSLERGLNYGYTF

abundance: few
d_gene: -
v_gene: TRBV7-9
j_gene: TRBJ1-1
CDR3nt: TGTGCCAGCAAGGGGATAAACACTGAAGCTTTCTTT
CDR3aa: CASKGINTEAFF

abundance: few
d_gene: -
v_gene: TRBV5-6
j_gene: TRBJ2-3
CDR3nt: TGTGCCAGCAGCTTAGACGCGGGGACCAGCACAGATACGCAGTATTTT
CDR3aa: CASSLDAGTSTDTQYF

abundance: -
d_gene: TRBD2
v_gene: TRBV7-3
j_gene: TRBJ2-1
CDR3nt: TGTGCCAGCAGCTTTAGCGGGGGGGCCTATGAGCAGTTCTTC
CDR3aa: CASSFSGGAYEQFF

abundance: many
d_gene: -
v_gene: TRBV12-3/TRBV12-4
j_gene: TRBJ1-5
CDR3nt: TGTGCCAGCAGTCAAGGGCCCCAAAGAAGCAATCAGCCCCAGCATTTT
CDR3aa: CASSQGPQRSNQPQHF

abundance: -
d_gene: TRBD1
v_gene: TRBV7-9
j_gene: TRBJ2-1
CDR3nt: TGTGCCAGCAGCGACAGGGGCCGGGGACACAATGAGCAGTTCTTC
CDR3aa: CASSDRGRGHNEQFF

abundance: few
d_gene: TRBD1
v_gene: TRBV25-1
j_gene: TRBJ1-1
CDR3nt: TGTGCCAGCTCGACAGGGCTGGTCACTGAAGCTTTCTTT
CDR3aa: CASSTGLVTEAFF

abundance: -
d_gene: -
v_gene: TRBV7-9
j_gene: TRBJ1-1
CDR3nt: TGTGCCAGCAGCTCCACCCCCACTGAAGCTTTCTTT
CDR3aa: CASSSTPTEAFF

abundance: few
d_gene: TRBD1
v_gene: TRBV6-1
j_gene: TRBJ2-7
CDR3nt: TGTGCCAGCAGTGAGACCGGGACAGTATCCTACGAGCAGTACTTC
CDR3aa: CASSETGTVSYEQYF

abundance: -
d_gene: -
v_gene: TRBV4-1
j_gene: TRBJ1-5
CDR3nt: TGCGCCAGCAGCCAAGAAGCGGGGGCCGCCAATCAGCCCCACCATTTT
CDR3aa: CASSQEAGAANQPHHF

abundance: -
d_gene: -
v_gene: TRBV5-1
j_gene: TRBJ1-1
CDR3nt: TGCGCCAGCAGCTTGAGCGCTACAACTGAAGCTTTCTTT
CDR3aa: CASSLSATTEAFF